The clone carrying this TCR beta chain was found a few times. Its antigen is as yet unknown. This sample was taken from a study of TIL therapy for anti-PD-1-resistant metastatic lung cancer. The immunoSEQ assay was v3. Sequencing used immunoSEQ multiplex PCR; TCRdb keeps in-frame clones, though not all of them. The table records about 45,000 clones, around 79% of them present only once. From germline, CDR1 is SNHLY and CDR2 FYNNEI. This CDR3 has 14 amino acids. The V segment lost 5 bases and the J segment 8 bases; nucleotides outside the gene matches: 5. Whole-study findings and limits: The baseline peripheral repertoire was partially replaced by infused TIL clonotypes that later decayed.

The time point here: pre-treatment sample, taken before nivolumab and TIL therapy. The TCR comes from a man aged 70 or older with non-small cell lung cancer. This sample comprised blood, obtained at baseline. The V call is TRBV2, the J call TRBJ1-6; TRBD1 matches at 8 bases. The CDR3 here is CASSPGQDYSPLHF. CDR3 DNA: TGTGCCAGCAGTCCGGGACAGGATTATTCACCCCTCCACTTT.